These 11 T cell receptor beta chains were sequenced from one sample in a study of a mutant IDH1 vaccine in newly diagnosed glioma. TCRdb's table, derived via immunoSEQ multiplex PCR, lists solely in-frame clones and lacks some. This sample has over 75,000 clones; 80% occur once, and the top ten carry roughly 7%. Sample time point: baseline, week 1 (first vaccination visit). Treatment indicated: pre-vaccination baseline after standard-of-care therapy. The sequences come from PBMCs, collected from a glioma patient treated with radiotherapy, temozolomide or both. Receptor source: a man aged 35-49 years with glioma.

This clone was found a few times. The gene calls are TRBV28 and TRBJ1-1; D is possibly TRBD1 (5 bases). CDR1 is MDHEN, CDR2 SYDVKM, per germline. The CDR3 loop spans 12 amino acids. With 3 bases removed from V and 10 bases from J, the gap between germline ends came to 12 bases. Written as DNA, the CDR3 is TGTGCCAGCAGTTTGGGCAGGGATAGAGCTTTCTTT. Residues: CASSLGRDRAFF.

The genes are TRBV30 and TRBJ2-1; D gene ambiguous. V was shortened by 0 bases and J by 12 bases, with 12 bases between the two germline ends. Germline assignment: CDR1 GTSNPN and CDR2 SVGIG (reference sequence). This CDR3 comprises 12 residues. The CDR3 sequence: CAWSVSIGLQFF. The CDR3 DNA sequence: TGTGCCTGGAGTGTATCGATTGGTCTGCAGTTCTTC.

The rearrangement links TRBV9 to TRBJ2-7; D call uncertain. V was cut by 0 bases and J by 2 bases, with 9 bases left in between. In germline, CDR1 is SGDLS, CDR2 YYNGEE. The CDR3 loop spans 14 amino acids. This CDR3 reads CASSVGPLPYEQYF. DNA of the CDR3: TGTGCCAGCAGCGTAGGTCCACTTCCCTACGAGCAGTACTTC. The entire variable domain, with the rest obtained from reference TRBV9 and TRBJ2-7, is as follows: DSGVTQTPKHLITATGQRVTLRCSPRSGDLSVYWYQQSLDQGLQFLIQYYNGEERAKGNILERFSAQQFPDLHSELNLSSLELGDSALYFCASSVGPLPYEQYFGPGTRLTVT.

V and J are TRBV7-9 and TRBJ2-4, with D possibly matching TRBD1 (5 bases). Germline V lookup: CDR1 SEHNR, CDR2 FQNEAQ (reference sequence). The CDR3 loop spans 14 amino acids. V dropped 4 bases and J dropped 5 bases, with 12 bases sitting between them. Here the CDR3 reads CASSSQGTENIQYF. The CDR3 region has the DNA TGTGCCAGCAGCTCCCAGGGTACTGAAAACATTCAGTACTTC.

The J gene is TRBJ2-7, the V gene TRBV7-9; 10 nucleotides line up with TRBD1. V shed 5 bases, J shed 4 bases, and the junction held 8 bases outside the gene matches. This CDR3 has 15 residues. Germline CDR1 reads SEHNR; CDR2 reads FQNEAQ (reference sequence). Written as DNA, the CDR3 is TGTGCCAGCAGCGACCCACGACAGGGGGCTTACGAGCAGTACTTC. This gives the protein CASSDPRQGAYEQYF.

The chain is built from TRBV6-5 and TRBJ2-1, with D tentatively TRBD1 (6 bases). This CDR3 has 14 residues. CDR1 MNHEY and CDR2 SVGAGI come from the germline V gene. V was shortened by 5 bases and J by 0 bases, with 8 bases between the two germline ends. This CDR3 reads CASSVTGSYNEQFF. CDR3 coding DNA: TGTGCCAGCAGTGTGACAGGCTCCTACAATGAGCAGTTCTTC.

The chain carries TRBV21-1 and TRBJ2-1. TRBV21-1 is tagged as a pseudogene. This CDR3 comprises 17 residues. The CDR3 here is CASSKVKRVETYNEQFF. The CDR3 DNA reads TGTGCCAGCAGCAAAGTGAAAAGGGTGGAGACCTACAATGAGCAGTTCTTC.

The V and J genes are TRBV6-5 and TRBJ2-5; D tentatively reads TRBD1 or TRBD2 (5 bases each). With the DNA end fitting TRBJ2-7 better, the J assignment may be wrong. The V gene's germline CDR1 is MNHEY and CDR2 SVGAGI. The CDR3 totals 16 residues. The CDR3 DNA reads as TGTGCCAGCAGTTTCCTCGAGGGACCTTGGGCCTACGAGCAGTACTTC. As protein: CASSFLEGPWAYEQYF.

J is TRBJ1-2 and V is TRBV11-2, with D tentatively TRBD1 (5 bases). V was cut by 0 bases and J by 3 bases, with 11 bases left in between. CDR1 SGHAT and CDR2 FQNNGV come from the germline V gene. The CDR3 has 15 amino acids. CDR3 nucleotide sequence: TGTGCCAGCAGCTTAGATCCTACGGGGGACTATGGCTACACCTTC. Translated, it gives CASSLDPTGDYGYTF.

The V and J genes are TRBV6-5 and TRBJ1-6; D might be TRBD1 (5 bases). V was cut by 2 bases and J by 7 bases, with 12 bases left in between. Germline values: CDR1 MNHEY, CDR2 SVGAGI. The CDR3 loop spans 15 amino acids. As DNA, the CDR3 is TGTGCCAGCAGTTACGAAGGGGCCAAGAATTCACCCCTCCACTTT. This sequence encodes CASSYEGAKNSPLHF.

V and J are TRBV5-6 and TRBJ2-1; 10 nucleotides match TRBD2. Germline CDR1 is SGHDT and CDR2 is YYEEEE. The CDR3 covers 16 residues. The J segment lost 6 bases and the V segment lost 0 bases, leaving 6 bases of the junction unmatched. The CDR3 reads CASSLASSGGGNEQFF. CDR3 DNA sequence: TGTGCCAGCAGCTTGGCCTCTAGCGGGGGTGGCAATGAGCAGTTCTTC.